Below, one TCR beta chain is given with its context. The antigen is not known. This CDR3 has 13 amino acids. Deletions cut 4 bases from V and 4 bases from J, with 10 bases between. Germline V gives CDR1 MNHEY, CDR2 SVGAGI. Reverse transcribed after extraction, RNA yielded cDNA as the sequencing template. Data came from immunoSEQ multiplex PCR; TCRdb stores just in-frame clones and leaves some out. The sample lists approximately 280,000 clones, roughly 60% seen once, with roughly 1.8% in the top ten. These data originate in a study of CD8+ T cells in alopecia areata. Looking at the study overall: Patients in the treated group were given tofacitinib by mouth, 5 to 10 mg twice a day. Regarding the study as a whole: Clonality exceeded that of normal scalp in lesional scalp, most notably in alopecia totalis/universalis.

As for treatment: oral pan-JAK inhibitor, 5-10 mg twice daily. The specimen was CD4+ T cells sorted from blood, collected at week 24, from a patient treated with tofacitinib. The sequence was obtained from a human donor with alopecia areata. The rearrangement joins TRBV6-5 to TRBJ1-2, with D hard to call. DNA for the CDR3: TGTGCCAGCAGTTCCGGAGGCATCTATGGCTACACCTTC. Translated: CASSSGGIYGYTF.